This is a list of T cell receptor beta chains from one sample in a study of blood T cell repertoires in COVID-19. Measured with immunoSEQ multiplex PCR; TCRdb has only the in-frame clones, and not every one. This table holds tens of thousands of clones, 70% to 90% found once. Sequenced input: peripheral blood. All receptors come from an older man with active or convalescent COVID-19. Each CDR3 is given with its conserved first and last residue. The order of the fields is D gene, V gene, clone size, J gene, CDR3 protein, CDR3 DNA. D genes are given only for firm matches. Size values are once, few and many counts, or a class for expanded clones, and some rows have none.

TRBD2	TRBV2	.	TRBJ2-5	CARRGNGETQYF	TGTGCCAGGCGGGGGAACGGGGAGACCCAGTACTTC
.	TRBV5-1	.	TRBJ2-7	CASRGDRSPYEQYF	TGCGCCAGCAGAGGAGACAGGAGTCCCTACGAGCAGTACTTC
.	TRBV5-1	.	TRBJ2-5	CASSLVGQQETQYF	TGCGCCAGCAGCTTGGTCGGACAACAAGAGACCCAGTACTTC
TRBD2	TRBV30	few	TRBJ2-4	CAWSGLAGLGSQMRNIQYF	TGTGCCTGGAGTGGACTAGCTGGGCTGGGGTCCCAAATGCGGAACATTCAGTACTTC
TRBD1	TRBV10-3	.	TRBJ1-1	CAIRGTANTEAFF	TGTGCCATCAGGGGGACAGCGAACACTGAAGCTTTCTTT
TRBD1	TRBV29-1	.	TRBJ2-7	CSVEETAGTGPPYEQYF	TGCAGCGTTGAAGAAACGGCCGGGACAGGGCCACCCTACGAGCAGTACTTC
.	TRBV28	.	TRBJ2-3	CASSSWTNTDTQYF	TGTGCCAGCAGTTCCTGGACTAACACAGATACGCAGTATTTT
TRBD1	TRBV27	few	TRBJ2-1	CASSPLFGTGVDEQFF	TGTGCCAGCAGTCCTCTTTTCGGGACAGGGGTGGATGAGCAGTTCTTC
TRBD2	TRBV4-3	.	TRBJ2-1	CASSQDYPRLAGGSEQFF	TGCGCCAGCAGCCAAGATTACCCGCGACTAGCGGGAGGGAGTGAGCAGTTCTTC
TRBD2	TRBV4-1	.	TRBJ2-5	CASSPSYSGRETQYF	TGCGCCAGCAGCCCGAGTTACAGCGGGAGGGAGACCCAGTACTTC
.	TRBV12-2	.	TRBJ1-5	CASRSPRGVYQPQHF	TGTGCAAGTCGCTCGCCCCGGGGGGTTTATCAGCCCCAGCATTTT
TRBD1	TRBV10-3	.	TRBJ2-1	CAISESYRGNEQFF	TGTGCCATCAGTGAGTCCTACAGGGGCAATGAGCAGTTCTTC
.	TRBV28	.	TRBJ2-3	CASASQGTDTQYF	TGTGCCAGCGCAAGCCAGGGCACAGATACGCAGTATTTT
.	TRBV10-3	.	TRBJ2-1	CAISHSFDNEQFF	TGTGCCATCAGTCACTCATTCGACAATGAGCAGTTCTTC
.	TRBV11-2	.	TRBJ2-3	CASSFRLIDSTDTQYF	TGTGCCAGCAGCTTCCGACTGATCGACAGTACAGATACGCAGTATTTT
TRBD1	TRBV29-1	.	TRBJ1-2	CSVDDRWVVQGAQGYGYTF	TGCAGCGTTGACGATCGTTGGGTAGTACAGGGGGCGCAAGGCTATGGCTACACCTTC
.	TRBV19	.	TRBJ1-5	CASSNQISNQPQHF	TGTGCCAGTAGTAATCAGATTAGCAATCAGCCCCAGCATTTT
.	TRBV29-1	.	TRBJ2-2	CSVEEGRYTGELFF	TGCAGCGTTGAGGAGGGGAGATACACCGGGGAGCTGTTTTTT
.	TRBV15	.	TRBJ1-3	CATSRDPGRSGNTIYF	TGTGCCACCAGCAGAGATCCAGGGCGCTCTGGAAACACCATATATTTT
.	TRBV9	.	TRBJ2-5	CASSVGRADQETQYF	TGTGCCAGCAGCGTAGGTAGAGCGGACCAAGAGACCCAGTACTTC
.	TRBV2	once	TRBJ1-5	CASSAGEGGQPQHF	TGTGCCAGCAGTGCAGGGGAAGGTGGTCAGCCCCAGCATTTT
TRBD2	TRBV7-3	.	TRBJ2-1	CASSSYGTSGRGEQFF	TGTGCCAGCAGCTCCTACGGGACTAGCGGGAGAGGAGAGCAGTTCTTC
.	TRBV7-9	once	TRBJ2-7	CASSSQGYEQYF	TGTGCCAGCAGCTCACAGGGCTACGAGCAGTACTTC
.	TRBV10-3	.	TRBJ2-7	CATTNRDEQYF	TGTGCCACCACCAATCGCGACGAGCAGTACTTC